This T cell receptor (beta chain) was retrieved from a study of identical twins. Regarding the study as a whole: Out-of-frame alpha sequences common to twins were enriched for low generation probability. Within monozygotic twins, out-of-frame TCR alpha sharing was underestimated by the models.

This clonotype was seen only a few times. What it binds is not known. Trimming cost V 5 bases and J 7 bases, with 6 bases left between them. This CDR3 has 12 residues. CDR1 LGHDT and CDR2 YNNKEL come from the germline V gene (reference sequence). Healthy Caucasians alone served as donors. Unique molecular identifiers were present on the cDNA, and a universal primer site came from template switching. MiXCR was run by TCRdb on the 5' RACE reads, yielding one entry per CDR3 protein. The sample lists fewer than 250,000 distinct CDR3 sequences, around 9.6% occurring once. This clonotype was sampled from a woman younger than 30 in good health. J is TRBJ1-6 and V is TRBV3-1; D not resolved. The specimen was memory (CD45RO+) T cells sorted from blood. CDR3 in DNA: TGTGCCAGCAGCATGCTAAATTCACCCCTCCACTTT. The encoded protein is CASSMLNSPLHF.